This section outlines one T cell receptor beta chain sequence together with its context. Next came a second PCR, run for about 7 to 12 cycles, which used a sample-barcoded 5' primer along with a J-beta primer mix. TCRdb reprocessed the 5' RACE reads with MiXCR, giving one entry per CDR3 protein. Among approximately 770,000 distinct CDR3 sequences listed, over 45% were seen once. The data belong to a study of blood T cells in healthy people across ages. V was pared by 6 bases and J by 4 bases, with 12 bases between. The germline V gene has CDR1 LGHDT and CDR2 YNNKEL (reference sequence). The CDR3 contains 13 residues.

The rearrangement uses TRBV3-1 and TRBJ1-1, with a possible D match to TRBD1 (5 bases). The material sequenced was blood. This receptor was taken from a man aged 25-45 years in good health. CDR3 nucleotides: TGTGCCAGCAGTGGGGACTCTAGCACTGAAGCTTTCTTT. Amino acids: CASSGDSSTEAFF.